Shown below are 3 T cell receptor beta chains from a single sample sequenced in a study of siplizumab effects on memory and regulatory T cells. Profiled with immunoSEQ multiplex PCR; TCRdb holds only in-frame clones, not every one. The sample has some 110,000 clones, roughly 91% seen once; the top ten hold around 0.32%. The sequenced material came from CD4+ T cells sorted from blood. These receptor sequences come from a human donor in good health.

The CDR3 region has the DNA TGTGCCAGCAGCTCGCCAGGGGGCCGGTACGAGCAGTACTTC. Residues: CASSSPGGRYEQYF. This rearrangement joins TRBV7-9 to TRBJ2-7, with 8 bases that match TRBD1. The V and J ends lost 4 bases and 4 bases, in that order; junction bases with no gene match: 6. CDR1 is SEHNR and CDR2 is FQNEAQ in the germline V gene (reference sequence). This CDR3 comprises 14 residues.

The chain joins TRBV19 to TRBJ2-1; D is undetermined. Germline V CDR1 and CDR2: LNHDA, SQIVND (reference sequence). The CDR3 is 14 residues long. The V gene lost 3 bases and the J gene lost 5 bases, with 11 bases spanning the gap. Written as DNA, the CDR3 is TGTGCCAGTAGTATGTGGGGATCCCACAATGAGCAGTTCTTC. This codes for CASSMWGSHNEQFF.

The chain has TRBV6-1 and TRBJ2-1; 10 bases are a match to TRBD2. V was clipped by 4 bases and J by 2 bases; unmatched bases: 2. The CDR3 is made up of 15 amino acids. CDR1 is MNHNS and CDR2 is SASEGT in the germline V gene. The CDR3 here is CASSVGTSAYNEQFF. The DNA of the CDR3 is TGTGCCAGCAGTGTGGGGACTAGCGCCTACAATGAGCAGTTCTTC.